This TCR beta chain was identified in a study of T cells in Graves' hyperthyroidism and ophthalmopathy (dated by TCRdb to about 2019). Study-wide context: Peripheral blood was collected at initial diagnosis, before any treatment. To identify TCR V-J signatures that set the groups apart, the researchers used a discovery cohort of 90 to 100 patients, made up of 40 to 45 with Graves' ophthalmopathy and about 59 with stable Graves' hyperthyroidism. Prospective prediction of ophthalmopathy was tested in an independent validation cohort of some 20 hyperthyroidism patients and some 17 patients who later progressed to ophthalmopathy. The 100 discovery patients were randomly split 7:3 into training and test sets. The study also compared thyroid tissue and blood T-cell repertoires from about six Graves' hyperthyroidism patients. After blood sampling, hyperthyroidism patients were treated with methimazole at a starting dose of 30 mg daily, and ophthalmopathy patients were treated with high-dose intravenous methylprednisolone. According to the paper, TCR Vbeta CDR3 sequencing was carried out on 135 peripheral blood samples, which came from about 45 ophthalmopathy, fewer than 80 hyperthyroidism and roughly 17 progressor patients. Findings and caveats that apply to the study as a whole: A 13 V-J signature model separated ophthalmopathy from stable hyperthyroidism, with about 88% sensitivity and roughly 82% specificity in cross-validation and 80%/75% in testing. Blood samples also contained most of the expanded thyroid clonotypes (frequency above 0.001), which suggests that blood repertoires may reflect thyroid immune responses. No statistical method was used to set the sample size in advance, and investigators knew the group allocation. In validation, progression to ophthalmopathy was predicted by the model with around 70% sensitivity and roughly 76% specificity, a median of roughly six months before onset.

CDR3 length: 16 amino acids, cysteine to phenylalanine. Of the read, only the CDR3 DNA is kept; its 48 bases are in frame from base 1. In the germline V gene, CDR1 corresponds to WSHSY and CDR2 to SAAADI. TCR beta CDR3 regions were amplified from RNA transcripts. For the first round of RT-PCR on the TCR CDR3, the HTBI primer set was used together with the Qiagen OneStep RT-PCR kit. A second multiplex PCR round built the libraries, followed by size selection and purification. The libraries were sequenced on an Illumina HiSeq2000 using paired-end 100 bp reads. As for the authors' bioinformatics: Raw data were processed with SOAPnuke, discarding reads with adapters, uncalled bases, mean Phred below 15, or no exact constant-primer or identifier match. COPE v1.2.5 was used to merge the high-quality paired reads, and each unique nucleotide sequence was defined as a clonotype. Clonotypes were aligned to IMGT TRBV, TRBD and TRBJ reference segments using MiTCR v1.1. Only V-J combinations with frequency above 0.0001, covering 99% to 99.2% of repertoires, were analysed. The TCS score was defined as the ratio of F50 (clonal expansion) to E x V (chaos), calculated using BLOSUM62-based TCRdist between CDR3 peptides within each V-J. Welch's t-statistics and random forest reduced fewer than 600 V-J features to 10 to 15, which were used in a naive Bayes classifier (R e1071). Through fastp at Q25 and MiXCR, TCRdb rebuilt clones from the public reads, retaining in-frame beta chains. When rows share a CDR3 protein, they turn into one entry using the most common DNA and genes. These V and J calls rely on TCRdb rather than the paper's analysis. Here the sample has approximately 630,000 distinct CDR3 sequences; about 16% occur a single time. The top ten hold 3.5% to 4% of the sample.

As to this clonotype: Its antigen remains undetermined. Relative to the germline gene, one junction end is altered; a read error may explain this.

Stable Graves' hyperthyroidism was defined as no progression to ophthalmopathy during 18 months of follow-up. Hyperthyroidism patients were newly diagnosed, had a disease duration of under 2 months, and were aged 18 to 65 years. The study excluded patients with uncontrolled infections, other autoimmune diseases, pregnancy or lactation. Diagnoses relied on clinical symptoms, serum thyroxine and TRAb, thyroid ultrasound and orbital computed tomography. PBMCs were separated from roughly 10 ml of fresh peripheral blood using Ficoll-Paque density gradient centrifugation. Trizol reagent was used to extract total RNA, and RNA quality was then checked on an Agilent 2100 Bioanalyzer.

The clonotype was recovered from a woman in her thirties with Graves' hyperthyroidism. Sequenced sample: blood. The chain is made from TRBV10-2 and TRBJ2-1, with 8 bases aligning to TRBD2. The nucleotide sequence is TGCGTCAGCTCGGCTTCGGTCCGGGAGGGGGGTAATGAGCAGTTCTTC. Protein translation: CVSSASVREGGNEQFF.